A selection of T cell receptor beta chains follows, all from one sample in a study of blood T cells in healthy people across ages. TCRdb reprocessed the 5' RACE reads via MiXCR and lists one record per CDR3 protein. The sample has more than 650,000 distinct CDR3 sequences; about 24% are singletons. Sequences were obtained from blood. Every receptor here comes from a man between 65 and 80 years old in good health. The CDR3 runs from the conserved cysteine through the conserved F or W. A D gene is named only where the DNA matches it firmly. Clone size appears in some rows only: once, few, many, or a class for an expanded clone.

v_gene	len	d_gene	abundance	j_gene	CDR3aa	CDR3nt
TRBV5-6	16	TRBD1	few	TRBJ2-3	CASSLWGQGATDTQYF	TGTGCCAGCAGCTTGTGGGGACAGGGGGCGACAGATACGCAGTATTTT
TRBV2	13	.	few	TRBJ1-2	CASKGPITYGYTF	TGTGCCAGCAAGGGACCGATAACGTATGGCTACACCTTC
TRBV7-2	17	.	.	TRBJ2-1	CASSKTGLQSRNGEQFF	TGTGCCAGCAGTAAAACGGGACTCCAATCGCGAAATGGTGAGCAGTTCTTC
TRBV2	12	.	.	TRBJ2-7	CASSHDIYEQYF	TGTGCCAGCAGCCACGACATATACGAGCAGTACTTC
TRBV20-1	15	.	few	TRBJ1-1	CSARTLTVSNTEAFF	TGCAGTGCTAGAACCTTGACAGTTTCGAACACTGAAGCTTTCTTT
TRBV9	14	.	few	TRBJ1-5	CASGPSGSNQPQHF	TGTGCCAGCGGACCCTCCGGTAGCAATCAGCCCCAGCATTTT
TRBV5-1	15	TRBD2	few	TRBJ2-1	CASSWGLGSYNEQFF	TGCGCCAGCAGCTGGGGACTAGGATCCTACAATGAGCAGTTCTTC
TRBV19	15	.	.	TRBJ1-5	CASSAQGGSNQPQHF	TGTGCCAGTAGTGCCCAGGGAGGTAGCAATCAGCCCCAGCATTTT
TRBV5-1	16	.	.	TRBJ1-1	CASSIVGMTGNTEAFF	TGCGCCAGCAGCATTGTGGGGATGACAGGGAACACTGAAGCTTTCTTT
TRBV2	14	.	few	TRBJ2-1	CASRRQGGYNEQFF	TGTGCCAGCAGGCGACAGGGAGGCTACAATGAGCAGTTCTTC
TRBV7-7	17	.	.	TRBJ2-1	CASSSQAGRGPYNEQFF	TGTGCCAGCAGCTCCCAAGCTGGGCGGGGACCCTACAATGAGCAGTTCTTC
TRBV6-1	16	.	many	TRBJ2-3	CASSEGMGRGTDTQYF	TGTGCCAGCAGTGAAGGGATGGGACGCGGCACAGATACGCAGTATTTT